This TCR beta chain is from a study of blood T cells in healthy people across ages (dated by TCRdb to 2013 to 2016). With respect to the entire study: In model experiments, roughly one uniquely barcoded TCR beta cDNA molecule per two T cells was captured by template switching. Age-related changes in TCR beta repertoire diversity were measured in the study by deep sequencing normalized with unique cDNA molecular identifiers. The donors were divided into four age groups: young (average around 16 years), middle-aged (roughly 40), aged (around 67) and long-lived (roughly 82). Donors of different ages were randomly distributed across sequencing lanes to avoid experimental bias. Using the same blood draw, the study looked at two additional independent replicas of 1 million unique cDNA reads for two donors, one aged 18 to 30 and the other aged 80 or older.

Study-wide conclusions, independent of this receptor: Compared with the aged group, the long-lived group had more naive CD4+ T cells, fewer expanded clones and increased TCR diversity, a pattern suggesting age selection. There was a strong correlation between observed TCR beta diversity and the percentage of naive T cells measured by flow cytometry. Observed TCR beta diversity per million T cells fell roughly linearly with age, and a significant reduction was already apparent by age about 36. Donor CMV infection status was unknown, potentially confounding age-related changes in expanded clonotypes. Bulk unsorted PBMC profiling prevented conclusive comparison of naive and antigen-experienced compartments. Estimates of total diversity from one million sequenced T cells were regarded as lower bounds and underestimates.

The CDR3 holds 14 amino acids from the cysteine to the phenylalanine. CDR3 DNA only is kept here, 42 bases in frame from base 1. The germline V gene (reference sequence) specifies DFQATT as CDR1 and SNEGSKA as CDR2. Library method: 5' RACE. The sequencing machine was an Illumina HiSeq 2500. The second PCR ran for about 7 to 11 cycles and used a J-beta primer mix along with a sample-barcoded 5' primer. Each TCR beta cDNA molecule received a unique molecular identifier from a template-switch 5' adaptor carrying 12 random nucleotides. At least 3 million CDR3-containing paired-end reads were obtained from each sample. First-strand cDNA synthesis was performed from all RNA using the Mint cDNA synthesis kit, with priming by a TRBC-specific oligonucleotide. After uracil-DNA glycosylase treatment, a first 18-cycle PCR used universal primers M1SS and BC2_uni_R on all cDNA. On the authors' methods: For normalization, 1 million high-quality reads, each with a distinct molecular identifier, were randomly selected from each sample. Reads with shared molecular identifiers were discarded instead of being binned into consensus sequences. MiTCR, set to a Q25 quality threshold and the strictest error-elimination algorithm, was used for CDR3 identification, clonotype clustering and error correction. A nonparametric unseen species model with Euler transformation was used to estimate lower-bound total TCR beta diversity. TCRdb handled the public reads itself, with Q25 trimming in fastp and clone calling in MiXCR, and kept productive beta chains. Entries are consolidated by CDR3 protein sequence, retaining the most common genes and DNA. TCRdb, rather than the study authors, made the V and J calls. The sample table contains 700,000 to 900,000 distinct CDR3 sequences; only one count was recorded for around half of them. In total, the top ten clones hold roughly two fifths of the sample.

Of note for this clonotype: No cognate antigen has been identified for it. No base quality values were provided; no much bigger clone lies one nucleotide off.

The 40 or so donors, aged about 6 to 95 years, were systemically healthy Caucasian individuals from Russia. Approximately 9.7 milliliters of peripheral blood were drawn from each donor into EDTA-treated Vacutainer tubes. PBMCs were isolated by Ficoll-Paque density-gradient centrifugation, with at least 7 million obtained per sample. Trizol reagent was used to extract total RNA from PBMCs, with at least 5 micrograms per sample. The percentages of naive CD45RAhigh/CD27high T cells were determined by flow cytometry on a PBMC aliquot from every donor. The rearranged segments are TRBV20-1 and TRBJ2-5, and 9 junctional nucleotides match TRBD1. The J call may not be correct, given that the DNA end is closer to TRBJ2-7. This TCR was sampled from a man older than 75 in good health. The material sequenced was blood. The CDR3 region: CSARARTGAVEQYF. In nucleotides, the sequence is TGCAGTGCTAGAGCTAGGACAGGGGCGGTCGAGCAGTACTTC.